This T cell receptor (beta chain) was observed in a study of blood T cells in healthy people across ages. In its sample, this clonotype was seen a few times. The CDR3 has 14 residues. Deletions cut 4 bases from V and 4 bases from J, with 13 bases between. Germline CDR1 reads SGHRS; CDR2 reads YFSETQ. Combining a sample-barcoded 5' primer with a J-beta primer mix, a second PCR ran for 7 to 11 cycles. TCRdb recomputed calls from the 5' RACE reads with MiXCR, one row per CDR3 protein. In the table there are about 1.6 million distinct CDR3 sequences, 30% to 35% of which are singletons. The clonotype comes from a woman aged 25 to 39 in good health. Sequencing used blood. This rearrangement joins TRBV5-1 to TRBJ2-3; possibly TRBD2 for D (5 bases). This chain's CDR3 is CASSPGSGADTQYF. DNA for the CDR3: TGCGCCAGCAGCCCCGGCTCCGGGGCAGATACGCAGTATTTT.